A selection of T cell receptor beta chains follows, all from one sample in a study of T cell responses to AZD1222 COVID-19 vaccine. TCRdb's table, derived via immunoSEQ multiplex PCR, lists solely in-frame clones and lacks some. This table has about 140,000 clones, under 95% appearing once. Specimen: peripheral blood, collected on day 0 of AZD1222 vaccination. These TCRs come from an adult in good health. Each CDR3 is given with its conserved first and last residue. D genes are given only for firm matches. Size values are once, few and many counts, or a class for expanded clones, and some rows have none.

d_call | j_call | v_call | clone_size | cdr3_nt | cdr3_aa
. | TRBJ2-7 | TRBV27 | few | TGTGCCAGCAGTCCCCGGGACGTCGCCTACGAGCAGTACTTC | CASSPRDVAYEQYF
. | TRBJ1-1 | TRBV7-2 | . | TGTGCCAGCAGCTCATTGGGGGGCGGAGGCACTGAAGCTTTCTTT | CASSSLGGGGTEAFF
. | TRBJ1-4 | TRBV14 | . | TGTGCCAGCAGCCAAGAACGGGCCAGGGAGGAAGGAGAAAAACTGTTTTTT | CASSQERAREEGEKLFF
TRBD2 | TRBJ2-7 | TRBV4-2 | . | TGTGCCAGCAGCCGCTTCCTCGGGGGGACCTACGAGCAGTACTTC | CASSRFLGGTYEQYF
TRBD2 | TRBJ2-3 | TRBV7-8 | . | TGTGCCAGCAGCCGCGGACCGGGACTAGCGGGCACAGATACGCAGTATTTT | CASSRGPGLAGTDTQYF
. | TRBJ2-7 | TRBV29-1 | . | TGCAGCGGTCAAGGGGCTCACCTGGACGAGCAGTACTTC | CSGQGAHLDEQYF
. | TRBJ1-5 | TRBV7-6 | . | TGTGCCAGCAGTAGTCGGGACACTTATCAGCCCCAGCATTTT | CASSSRDTYQPQHF
TRBD2 | TRBJ2-7 | TRBV3-1/TRBV3-2 | few | TGTGCCAGCAGCCCCAGCGGGGGGCTTAGGGAGCAGTACTTC | CASSPSGGLREQYF
TRBD1 | TRBJ2-7 | TRBV2 | . | TGTGCCAGCAGGGACGTTTGGGACAGAGCCTACGAGCAGTACTTC | CASRDVWDRAYEQYF
. | TRBJ1-2 | TRBV29-1 | . | TGCAGCGCTTATCTAGCGACTCGGAGTATCTATGGCTACACCTTC | CSAYLATRSIYGYTF
TRBD1 | TRBJ1-5 | TRBV6-5 | . | TGTGCCAGCAGTTTGGGACAGGGACGAAACAATCAGCCCCAGCATTTT | CASSLGQGRNNQPQHF
. | TRBJ1-4 | TRBV12-3/TRBV12-4 | . | TGTGCCAGCAGTTTACGAAGTAATGAAAAACTGTTTTTT | CASSLRSNEKLFF
TRBD1 | TRBJ1-1 | TRBV10-3 | . | TGTGCCATCAGTGAGTCGACAGGGTGGGACACTGAAGCTTTCTTT | CAISESTGWDTEAFF
. | TRBJ1-2 | TRBV14 | . | TGTGCCAGCAGCCAATTAGGCCAAAACTATGGCTACACCTTC | CASSQLGQNYGYTF
. | TRBJ2-6 | TRBV7-6 | . | TGTGCCAGCAGCCCAGGAGGGTCTGGGGCCAACGTCCTGACTTTC | CASSPGGSGANVLTF
. | TRBJ1-1 | TRBV5-1 | . | TGCGCCAGCAGCTTGGACAGGTTGAACACTGAAGCTTTCTTT | CASSLDRLNTEAFF
. | TRBJ1-2 | TRBV20-1 | . | TGCAGTGACCCAATTGGCTACACCTTC | CSDPIGYTF
. | TRBJ1-1 | TRBV6-5 | . | TGTGCCAGCTTTCGGGGGAAAACTGAAGCTTTCTTT | CASFRGKTEAFF
. | TRBJ2-1 | TRBV5-4 | . | TGTGCCAGCAGCTTAGGAGTTCATGAGCAGTTCTTC | CASSLGVHEQFF
. | TRBJ2-5 | TRBV5-1 | . | TGCGCCAGCACACCGACAGCGCAAGAGACCCAGTACTTC | CASTPTAQETQYF
. | TRBJ1-2 | TRBV11-3 | . | TGTGCCAGCAGCTTAGGGGCAGAGTGGAGGGCCTATGGCTACACCTTC | CASSLGAEWRAYGYTF